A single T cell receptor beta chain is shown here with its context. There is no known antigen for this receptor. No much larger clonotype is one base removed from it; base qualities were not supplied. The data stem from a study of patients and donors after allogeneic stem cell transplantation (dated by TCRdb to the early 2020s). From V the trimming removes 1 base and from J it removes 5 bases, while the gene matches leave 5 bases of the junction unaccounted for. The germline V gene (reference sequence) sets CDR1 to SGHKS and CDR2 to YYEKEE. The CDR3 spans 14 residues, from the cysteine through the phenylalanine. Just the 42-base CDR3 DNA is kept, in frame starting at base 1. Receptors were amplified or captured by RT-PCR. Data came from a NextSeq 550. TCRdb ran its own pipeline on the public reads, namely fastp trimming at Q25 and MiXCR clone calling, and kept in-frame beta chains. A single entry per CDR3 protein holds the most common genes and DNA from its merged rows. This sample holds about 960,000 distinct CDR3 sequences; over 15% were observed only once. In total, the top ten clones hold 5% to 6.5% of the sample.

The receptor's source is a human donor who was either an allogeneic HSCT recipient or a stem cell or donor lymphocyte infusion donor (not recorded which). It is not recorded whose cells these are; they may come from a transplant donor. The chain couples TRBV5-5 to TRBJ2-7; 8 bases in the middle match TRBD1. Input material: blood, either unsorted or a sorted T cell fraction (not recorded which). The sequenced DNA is TGTGCCAGCAGCTTGAACAGGGGGTCTAACGAGCAGTACTTC. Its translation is CASSLNRGSNEQYF. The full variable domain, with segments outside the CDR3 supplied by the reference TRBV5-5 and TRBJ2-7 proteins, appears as DAGVTQSPTHLIKTRGQQVTLRCSPISGHKSVSWYQQVLGQGPQFIFQYYEKEERGRGNFPDRFSARQFPNYSSELNVNALLLGDSALYLCASSLNRGSNEQYFGPGTRLTVT.